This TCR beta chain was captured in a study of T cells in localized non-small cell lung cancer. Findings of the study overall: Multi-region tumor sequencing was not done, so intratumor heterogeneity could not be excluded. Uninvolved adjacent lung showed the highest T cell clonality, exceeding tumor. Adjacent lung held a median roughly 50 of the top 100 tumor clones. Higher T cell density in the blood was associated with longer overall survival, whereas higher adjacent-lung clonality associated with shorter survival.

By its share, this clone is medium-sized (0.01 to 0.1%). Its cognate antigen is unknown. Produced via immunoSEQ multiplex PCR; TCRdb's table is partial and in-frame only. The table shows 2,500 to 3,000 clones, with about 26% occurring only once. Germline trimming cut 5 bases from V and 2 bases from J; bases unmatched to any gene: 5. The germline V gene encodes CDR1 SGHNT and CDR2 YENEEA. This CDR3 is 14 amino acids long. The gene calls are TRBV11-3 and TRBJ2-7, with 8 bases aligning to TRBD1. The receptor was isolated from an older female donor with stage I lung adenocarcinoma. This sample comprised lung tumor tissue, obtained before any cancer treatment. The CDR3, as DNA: TGTGCCAGCAGCCGATGGACAGGGACCTACGAGCAGTACTTC. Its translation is CASSRWTGTYEQYF.